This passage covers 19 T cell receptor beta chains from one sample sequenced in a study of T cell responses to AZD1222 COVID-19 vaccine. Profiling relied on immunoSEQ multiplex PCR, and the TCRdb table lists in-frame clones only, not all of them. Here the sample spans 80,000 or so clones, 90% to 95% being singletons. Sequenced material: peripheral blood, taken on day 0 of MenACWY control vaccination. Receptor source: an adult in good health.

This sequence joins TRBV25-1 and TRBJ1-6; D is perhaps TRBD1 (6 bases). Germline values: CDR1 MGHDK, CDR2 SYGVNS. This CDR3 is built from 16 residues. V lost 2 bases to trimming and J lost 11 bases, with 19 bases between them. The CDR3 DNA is TGTGCCAGCAGTGAAGAATTTCAGGGGCGCCCTCCACCCCTCCACTTT. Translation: CASSEEFQGRPPPLHF.

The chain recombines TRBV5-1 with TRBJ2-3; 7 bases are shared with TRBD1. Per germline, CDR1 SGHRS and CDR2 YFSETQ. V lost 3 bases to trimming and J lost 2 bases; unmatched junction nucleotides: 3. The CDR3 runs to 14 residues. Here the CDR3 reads CASSSTGATDTQYF. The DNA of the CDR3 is TGCGCCAGCAGCTCCACAGGGGCCACAGATACGCAGTATTTT.

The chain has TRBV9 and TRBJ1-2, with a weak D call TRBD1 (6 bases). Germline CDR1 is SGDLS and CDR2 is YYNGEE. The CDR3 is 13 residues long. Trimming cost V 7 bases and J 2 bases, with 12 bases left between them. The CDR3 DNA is TGTGCCAGCCTAGGACAGAGAAACTATGGCTACACCTTC. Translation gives CASLGQRNYGYTF. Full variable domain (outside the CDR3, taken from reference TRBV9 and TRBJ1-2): DSGVTQTPKHLITATGQRVTLRCSPRSGDLSVYWYQQSLDQGLQFLIQYYNGEERAKGNILERFSAQQFPDLHSELNLSSLELGDSALYFCASLGQRNYGYTFGSGTRLTVV.

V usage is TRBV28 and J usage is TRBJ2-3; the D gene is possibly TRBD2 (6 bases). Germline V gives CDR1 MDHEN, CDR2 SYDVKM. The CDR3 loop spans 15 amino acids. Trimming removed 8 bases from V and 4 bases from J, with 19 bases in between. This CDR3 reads CASQPLGEDADTQYF. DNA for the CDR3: TGTGCCAGCCAGCCCCTGGGGGAGGATGCAGATACGCAGTATTTT.

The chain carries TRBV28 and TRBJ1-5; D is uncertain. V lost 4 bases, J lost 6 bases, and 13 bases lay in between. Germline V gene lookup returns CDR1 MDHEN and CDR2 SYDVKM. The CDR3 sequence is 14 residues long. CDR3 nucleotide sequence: TGTGCCAGCAGTTGGACGGTCCGTGGTCAGCCCCAGCATTTT. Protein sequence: CASSWTVRGQPQHF.

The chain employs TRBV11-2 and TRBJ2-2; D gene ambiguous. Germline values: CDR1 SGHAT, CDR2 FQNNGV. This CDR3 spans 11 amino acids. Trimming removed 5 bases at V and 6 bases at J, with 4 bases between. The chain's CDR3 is CASSPPGELFF. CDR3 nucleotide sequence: TGTGCCAGCAGCCCCCCCGGGGAGCTGTTTTTT.

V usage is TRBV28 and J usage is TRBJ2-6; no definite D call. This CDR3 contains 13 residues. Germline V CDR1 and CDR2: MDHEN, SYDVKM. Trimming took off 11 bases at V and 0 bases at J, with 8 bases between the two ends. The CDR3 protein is CAAEFSGANVLTF. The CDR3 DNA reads TGTGCCGCTGAATTCTCTGGGGCCAACGTCCTGACTTTC.

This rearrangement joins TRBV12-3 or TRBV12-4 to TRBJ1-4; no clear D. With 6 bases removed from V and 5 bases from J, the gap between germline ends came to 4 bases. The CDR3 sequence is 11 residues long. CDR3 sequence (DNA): TGTGCCAGCAGGCTGAATGAAAAACTGTTTTTT. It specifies CASRLNEKLFF.

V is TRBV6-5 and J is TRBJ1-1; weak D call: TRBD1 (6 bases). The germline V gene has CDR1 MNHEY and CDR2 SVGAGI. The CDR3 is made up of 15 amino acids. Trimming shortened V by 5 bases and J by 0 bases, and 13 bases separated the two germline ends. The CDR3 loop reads CASSIRGMVNTEAFF. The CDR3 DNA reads TGTGCCAGCAGTATCAGGGGAATGGTGAACACTGAAGCTTTCTTT.

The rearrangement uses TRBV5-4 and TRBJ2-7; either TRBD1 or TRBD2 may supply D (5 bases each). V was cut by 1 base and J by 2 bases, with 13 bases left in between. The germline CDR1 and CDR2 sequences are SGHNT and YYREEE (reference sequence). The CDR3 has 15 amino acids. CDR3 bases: TGTGCCAGCAGCTTGACCCGGGGCCTCCCCTACGAGCAGTACTTC. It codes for CASSLTRGLPYEQYF.

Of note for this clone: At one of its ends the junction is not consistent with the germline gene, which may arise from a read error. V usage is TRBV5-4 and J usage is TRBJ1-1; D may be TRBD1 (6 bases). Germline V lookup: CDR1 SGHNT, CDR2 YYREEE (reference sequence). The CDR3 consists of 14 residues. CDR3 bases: TGTGCCTGCAGGGGCGCCGCTAAAGGAACTGAAGCTTTCTTT. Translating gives CACRGAAKGTEAFF.

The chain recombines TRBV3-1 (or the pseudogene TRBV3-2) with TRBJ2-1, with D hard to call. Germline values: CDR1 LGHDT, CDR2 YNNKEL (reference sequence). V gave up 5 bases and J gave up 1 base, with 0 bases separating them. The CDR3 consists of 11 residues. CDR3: CASSSYNEQFF. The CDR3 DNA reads TGTGCCAGCAGCTCCTACAATGAGCAGTTCTTC.

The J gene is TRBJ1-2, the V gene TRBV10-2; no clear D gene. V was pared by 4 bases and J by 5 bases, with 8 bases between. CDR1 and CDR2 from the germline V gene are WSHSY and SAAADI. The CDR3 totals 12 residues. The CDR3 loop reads CASSATEYGYTF. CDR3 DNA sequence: TGCGCCAGCAGTGCGACGGAGTATGGCTACACCTTC.

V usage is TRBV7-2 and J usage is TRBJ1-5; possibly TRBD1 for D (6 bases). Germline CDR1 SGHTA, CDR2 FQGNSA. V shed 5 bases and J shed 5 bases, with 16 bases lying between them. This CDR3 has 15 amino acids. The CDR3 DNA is TGTGCCAGCAGCCCCGCCGGAACAGGGTATCAGCCCCAGCATTTT. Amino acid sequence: CASSPAGTGYQPQHF.

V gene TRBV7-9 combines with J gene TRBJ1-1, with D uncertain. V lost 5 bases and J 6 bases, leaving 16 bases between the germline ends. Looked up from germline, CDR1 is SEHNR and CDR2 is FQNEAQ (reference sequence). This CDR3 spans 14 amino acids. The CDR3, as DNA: TGTGCCAGCAGCCCGGCAGGAGGTAGGGCTGAAGCTTTCTTT. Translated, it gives CASSPAGGRAEAFF.

The CDR3 sequence is CASSPDRFRQFF. The CDR3, as DNA: TGTGCCAGCAGCCCCGACAGGTTCCGGCAGTTCTTC. This chain joins TRBV7-8 and TRBJ2-1, with D possibly matching TRBD1 (6 bases). CDR3 length equals 12 residues. Deletions cut 5 bases from V and 12 bases from J, with 14 bases between. CDR1 is SGHVS, CDR2 FQNEAQ, per germline.

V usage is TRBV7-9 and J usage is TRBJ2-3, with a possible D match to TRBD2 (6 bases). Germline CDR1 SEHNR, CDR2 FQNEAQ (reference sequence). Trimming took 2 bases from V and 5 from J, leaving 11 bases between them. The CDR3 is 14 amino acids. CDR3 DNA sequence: TGTGCCAGCAGCTTAACAACGGGACTAGATACGCAGTATTTT. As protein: CASSLTTGLDTQYF.

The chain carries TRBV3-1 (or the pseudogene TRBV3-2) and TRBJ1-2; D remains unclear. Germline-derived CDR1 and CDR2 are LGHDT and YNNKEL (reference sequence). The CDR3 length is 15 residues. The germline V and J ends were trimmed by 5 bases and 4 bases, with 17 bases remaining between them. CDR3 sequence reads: CASSSNPTARYGYTF. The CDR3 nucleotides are TGTGCCAGCAGCTCAAACCCCACGGCCCGCTATGGCTACACCTTC.

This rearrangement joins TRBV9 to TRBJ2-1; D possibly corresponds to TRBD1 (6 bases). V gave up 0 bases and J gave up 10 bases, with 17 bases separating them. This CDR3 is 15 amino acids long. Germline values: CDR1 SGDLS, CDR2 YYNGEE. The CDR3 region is CASSVEGHLTREQFF. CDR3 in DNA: TGTGCCAGCAGCGTAGAGGGACACTTAACTAGGGAGCAGTTCTTC. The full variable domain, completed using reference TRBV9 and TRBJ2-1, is DSGVTQTPKHLITATGQRVTLRCSPRSGDLSVYWYQQSLDQGLQFLIQYYNGEERAKGNILERFSAQQFPDLHSELNLSSLELGDSALYFCASSVEGHLTREQFFGPGTRLTVL.